This T cell receptor (beta chain) was sequenced in a study of neoadjuvant nivolumab and ipilimumab in lung cancer. Whole-study findings and limits: TCR receptors were sequenced in few samples.

CDR1 and CDR2 from the germline V gene are KGHSH and LQKENI. This CDR3 has 16 residues. V lost 2 bases and J lost 6; bases outside the gene matches: 7. Assay used: immunoSEQ multiplex PCR; TCRdb lists only in-frame clones, some missing. Seen here are around 30,000 clones, approximately 86% observed once, and the top ten hold 5.1%. Comments on this clone: The target antigen is unknown.

This TCR derives from an adult with non-small cell lung cancer. The sequenced sample was tumor tissue, obtained after neoadjuvant nivolumab, alone or with ipilimumab, at or shortly before surgery. The V call is TRBV18, the J call TRBJ2-1, with 10 bases aligning to TRBD2. In DNA, the CDR3 is TGTGCCAGCTCACCAGCTAGCGGGGGAAACACCAATGAGCAGTTCTTC. It specifies CASSPASGGNTNEQFF.